Presented here are 28 T cell receptor beta chains from one specimen sequenced in a study of glioma-infiltrating T cells. Using RNA template, CDR3s of TCR alpha and beta were amplified with iRepertoire arm-PCR. Each CDR3 protein is one row after TCRdb ran MiXCR on the multiplex PCR reads. This sample yields around 97,000 distinct CDR3 sequences, of which less than 30% are seen a single time; approximately 43% belongs to the top ten. Sequencing was carried out using glioma tissue, nonneoplastic brain tissue, or PBMCs (not recorded which). All receptors come from a human donor with low-grade glioma or glioblastoma, undergoing nonglioma brain surgery, or in good health (not recorded which).

This clonotype came up many times. The rearrangement joins TRBV20-1 to TRBJ1-1, with a weak D call TRBD1 (5 bases). The V end was cut by 2 bases, the J end by 2 bases, with 15 bases between. Germline CDR1 DFQATT, CDR2 SNEGSKA (reference sequence). The CDR3 length is 15 residues. This CDR3 is CSARRYSTANTEAFF. In DNA form, the CDR3 reads TGCAGTGCTAGACGTTACTCGACAGCAAACACTGAAGCTTTCTTT.

A remark on this clonotype: This sequence may be a read error, since a much larger clone differs from it by one base. J is TRBJ1-1 and V is TRBV4-1, with 7 bases identical to TRBD1. This CDR3 region has 13 residues. CDR1 and CDR2 from the germline V gene are MGHRA and YSYEKL. This CDR3 is CASSPQGGTEALF. The CDR3 nucleotides read TGCGCCAGCAGCCCCCAGGGGGGTACTGAAGCTCTCTTT.

This clonotype showed up many times. This rearrangement joins TRBV7-2 to TRBJ2-5; D is possibly TRBD1 (6 bases). The V gene's germline CDR1 is SGHTA and CDR2 FQGNSA. The CDR3 has 14 amino acids. Deletions cut 6 bases from V and 0 bases from J, with 11 bases between. CDR3 in amino acids: CASSRQENQETQYF. CDR3 nucleotide sequence: TGTGCCAGCAGTAGACAGGAAAACCAAGAGACCCAGTACTTC.

This clonotype was seen ten or more times. A clone one base away is much larger, so this may be a read error. V and J are TRBV19 and TRBJ1-5; no clear D gene. Germline CDR1 and CDR2: LNHDA and SQIVND (reference sequence). The CDR3 loop spans 15 amino acids. The CDR3 coding sequence is TGTGCCGGTAGTATAGACGGACTCAGCAATCAGCCCCAGCATTTT. Its protein product is CAGSIDGLSNQPQHF.

This clonotype appeared many times. The gene calls are TRBV28 and TRBJ1-2; 9 bases agree with TRBD1. This CDR3 region has 15 residues. V lost 3 bases and J lost 8; bases outside the gene matches: 10. Germline assignment: CDR1 MDHEN and CDR2 SYDVKM. The CDR3 DNA follows: TGTGCCAGCAGTTTCTCCCGGACAGGGGTGATCGGCTACACCTTC. This codes for CASSFSRTGVIGYTF.

Details on this clonotype: A clone one base away is much larger, so this may be a read error. The chain combines TRBV4-3 with TRBJ2-7; a weak D match, TRBD1 (5 bases). The V end was cut by 2 bases, the J end by 4 bases, with 12 bases between. CDR1 is LGHNA, CDR2 YSLEER, per germline. This CDR3 region has 14 residues. The CDR3 region is CASSQKRQGYEQYF. DNA for the CDR3: TGCGCCAGCAGCCAAAAAAGGCAGGGTTACGAGCAGTACTTC.

This clonotype was recorded only once. J is TRBJ2-5 and V is TRBV3-1; TRBD1 matches 7 bases. The V segment lost 0 bases and the J segment 8 bases; nucleotides outside the gene matches: 6. This CDR3 is 14 amino acids long. From germline, CDR1 is LGHDT and CDR2 YNNKEL (reference sequence). CDR3: CASSQEGGQDTQYF. The CDR3 DNA reads TGTGCCAGCAGCCAAGAAGGGGGCCAGGACACCCAGTACTTC.

In its sample, this clonotype was seen a few times. This chain's CDR3 is CASSSPGGPRETQYF. CDR3 DNA sequence: TGTGCCAGCAGCTCGCCGGGGGGGCCGCGAGAGACCCAGTACTTC. The V and J genes are TRBV7-8 and TRBJ2-5, with 8 nucleotides matching TRBD2. The ends lost 4 bases at V and 4 bases at J; junction bases unmatched: 8. CDR1 is SGHVS, CDR2 FQNEAQ, per germline. The CDR3 covers 15 residues.

Concerning this clonotype: A single base separates this from a much larger clone, so it may be a read error. The chain has TRBV20-1 and TRBJ2-5, with D maybe TRBD2 (6 bases). CDR1 and CDR2 (germline): DFQATT, SNEGSKA (reference sequence). The CDR3 spans 14 residues. The CDR3 region has the DNA TGCAGAGCTAGAGAGCCGGGGAGGCAGGAGACCCAGTACTTC. Protein sequence: CRAREPGRQETQYF.

V and J are TRBV7-6 and TRBJ1-5, with no clear D. CDR1 and CDR2 from the germline V gene are SGHVS and FNYEAQ. The V end lost 1 base, the J end lost 7 bases, and 14 bases lay between the germline ends. The CDR3 totals 15 residues. The CDR3, as DNA: TGTGCCAGCAGCTTAGAGACGAATACCAAGCAGCCCCAGCATTTT. It codes for CASSLETNTKQPQHF.

In its sample, this clonotype was seen many times. V is TRBV28 and J is TRBJ1-5, with 7 bases aligning to TRBD1. The V and J ends lost 8 bases and 4 bases, in that order; junction bases with no gene match: 5. The CDR3 length is 13 residues. From germline, CDR1 is MDHEN and CDR2 SYDVKM. This CDR3 reads CASSDRENQPQHF. Written as DNA, the CDR3 is TGTGCCAGCTCCGACAGGGAGAATCAGCCCCAGCATTTT.

Many counts were recorded for this clonotype. The chain employs TRBV28 and TRBJ2-5, with 11 bases fitting TRBD2. The CDR3 covers 15 residues. The germline V gene has CDR1 MDHEN and CDR2 SYDVKM. J gave up 3 bases and V 0 bases, and 0 bases lay outside the gene matches. The CDR3 protein is CASSLWTSGKETQYF. The CDR3 bases are TGTGCCAGCAGTTTATGGACTAGCGGGAAAGAGACCCAGTACTTC.

This clonotype was recorded many times. This chain joins TRBV3-1 and TRBJ2-3; D tentatively reads TRBD1 or TRBD2 (5 bases each). Germline assignment: CDR1 LGHDT and CDR2 YNNKEL (reference sequence). V lost 2 bases and J lost 10, with 16 bases in between. The CDR3 has 14 amino acids. The CDR3 loop reads CASSQPQDGGAQYF. CDR3 in DNA: TGTGCCAGCAGCCAACCCCAAGATGGGGGTGCGCAGTATTTT.

Comments on this clonotype: This sequence may be a read error, since a much larger clone differs from it by one base. The V gene is TRBV20-1, the J gene TRBJ2-7, with D tentatively TRBD2 (5 bases). The CDR3 is made up of 14 amino acids. Germline V gene sequence: CDR1 DFQATT, CDR2 SNEGSKA (reference sequence). The CDR3 region has the DNA TGCAGCACCCCGAGGGCCAAAGGATACTACGAGCAGTACTTC. Amino acids: CSTPRAKGYYEQYF.

The rearrangement joins TRBV3-1 to TRBJ1-2; weak D call: TRBD1 (5 bases). The CDR3 contains 14 residues. Trimming shortened V by 4 bases and J by 2 bases, and 11 bases separated the two germline ends. From germline, CDR1 is LGHDT and CDR2 YNNKEL (reference sequence). In DNA form, the CDR3 reads TGTGCCAGCAGCCCAGCCAGGGCCAACTATGGCTACACCTTC. It encodes CASSPARANYGYTF.

This clonotype was seen many times. This chain connects TRBV28 to TRBJ2-5; D is undetermined. CDR1 and CDR2 (germline): MDHEN, SYDVKM. The CDR3 consists of 13 residues. Between the trimmed V and J ends, which lost 6 bases and 4 bases, there was a span of 12 bases. The CDR3 is CASRRLPIETQYF. The CDR3 DNA reads TGTGCCAGCAGGCGACTCCCTATAGAGACCCAGTACTTC.

This clonotype has a handful of counts. The chain combines TRBV11-2 with TRBJ2-3; the D gene is possibly TRBD2 (6 bases). V gave up 3 bases and J gave up 4 bases, with 11 bases separating them. Germline values: CDR1 SGHAT, CDR2 FQNNGV. The CDR3 sequence is 14 residues long. CDR3 region: CASSLGTPPDTQYF. The CDR3 region has the DNA TGTGCCAGCAGCTTGGGGACTCCGCCAGATACGCAGTATTTT.

This sequence joins TRBV30 and TRBJ2-3; 7 positions agree with TRBD2. This CDR3 spans 13 amino acids. CDR1 and CDR2 from the germline V gene are GTSNPN and SVGIG (reference sequence). CDR3 DNA: TGTCTCTGGAGTCGGGGGGTTGCAGATACGCAGTATTTT. This codes for CLWSRGVADTQYF.

Worth noting for this clonotype: A much larger clonotype is one base distant, so this may be a read error. The CDR3 DNA reads TGTGCCAGCATGGCGACAGATACGCAGTATTTT. Protein sequence: CASMATDTQYF. The chain joins TRBV12-3 or TRBV12-4 to TRBJ2-3; no definite D call. The CDR3 loop spans 11 amino acids. Deletions cut 7 bases from V and 3 bases from J, with 5 bases between.

With respect to this clonotype: A single base separates this from a much larger clone, so it may be a read error. V gene TRBV28 combines with J gene TRBJ2-6, with D unresolved. V was pared by 6 bases and J by 5 bases, with 17 bases between. Germline V CDR1 and CDR2: MDHEN, SYDVKM. The CDR3 sequence is 16 residues long. The CDR3 DNA sequence: TGTGCCAGCAGCCACAATAAGGTTGCTTGGGCCAACGTCCTGACTTTC. Its protein product is CASSHNKVAWANVLTF. Using reference TRBV28 and TRBJ2-6 for the parts outside the CDR3, the full variable domain is DVKVTQSSRYLVKRTGEKVFLECVQDMDHENMFWYRQDPGLGLRLIYFSYDVKMKEKGDIPEGYSVSREKKERFSLILESASTNQTSMYLCASSHNKVAWANVLTFGAGSRLTVL.

In the case of this clonotype: One end of the junction is discordant with germline, which a read error may explain. CDR3 bases: TGTGCCGGTACTATAGCTCTGAACTCTGGCTACACCTTC. This codes for CAGTIALNSGYTF. The chain links TRBV19 to TRBJ1-2; no clear D. The CDR3 is 13 residues long. CDR1 and CDR2 (germline): LNHDA, SQIVND (reference sequence).

This clonotype was found many times. CDR3 residues: CASRGTTNEKLFF. CDR3 bases: TGTGCCAGCCGGGGTACAACTAATGAAAAACTGTTTTTT. The chain uses TRBV19 and TRBJ1-4; D remains unclear. The CDR3 consists of 13 residues. V lost 9 bases, J lost 0 bases, and 8 bases lay in between. Germline V lookup: CDR1 LNHDA, CDR2 SQIVND (reference sequence).

As concerns this clonotype: This could be a read error, since a much larger clone is one nucleotide away. The gene calls are TRBV2 and TRBJ1-4; tentatively, D is TRBD1 (6 bases). The germline CDR1 and CDR2 sequences are SNHLY and FYNNEI. This CDR3 is built from 15 residues. CDR3 sequence reads: CASRWTDATNEKLVF. CDR3 nucleotide sequence: TGTGCCAGCCGTTGGACAGATGCAACTAATGAAAAACTGGTTTTT.

V is TRBV11-2 and J is TRBJ2-2, with D hard to call. The germline CDR1 and CDR2 sequences are SGHAT and FQNNGV. The CDR3 is made up of 15 amino acids. The V end lost 0 bases, the J end lost 8 bases, and 13 bases lay between the germline ends. The CDR3 coding sequence is TGTGCCAGCAGCTTAGATCTAGGAGTAGCTGGGGAGCTGTTTTTT. This codes for CASSLDLGVAGELFF.

There are many counts of this clonotype. The chain links TRBV18 to TRBJ1-1, with no clear D. Germline V gene sequence: CDR1 KGHSH, CDR2 LQKENI. The V end lost 3 bases, the J end lost 5 bases, and 10 bases lay between the germline ends. This CDR3 has 13 amino acids. CDR3 region: CASSPTTETEAFF. CDR3 bases: TGTGCCAGCTCACCCACGACGGAGACTGAAGCTTTCTTT.

At least ten counts were recorded for this clonotype. V and J are TRBV20-1 and TRBJ1-2; no clear D gene. The CDR3 is 13 amino acids. The germline V gene has CDR1 DFQATT and CDR2 SNEGSKA (reference sequence). Trimming left V 5 bases short and J 5 bases short, with 15 bases between. CDR3 nucleotide sequence: TGCAGTGCTCGGTCTTCTTCTGGGTATGGCTACACCTTC. Translation gives CSARSSSGYGYTF.

Of note for this clonotype: A much larger clone is a single base away; this may be a read error. The chain is built from TRBV7-2 and TRBJ2-1; TRBD2 is a possible D gene (6 bases). Germline-derived CDR1 and CDR2 are SGHTA and FQGNSA. The CDR3 contains 13 residues. Written as DNA, the CDR3 is TGTGCCAGCAGCCGGGGGAAAGAGAATGGGCAGTTCTTC. Its translation is CASSRGKENGQFF.

Turning to this clonotype: This may arise from a read error, as a much more abundant clone is one base away. The CDR3 DNA follows: TGCGCCAGCAGCCAAGTTCTTGGCCTCGAGACCCAGTTCTTC. Encoded protein: CASSQVLGLETQFF. The chain carries TRBV4-1 and TRBJ2-1, with D hard to call. The CDR3 is 14 amino acids. Germline lookup yields CDR1 MGHRA and CDR2 YSYEKL. V was cut by 1 base and J by 13 bases, with 17 bases left in between.